The clone carrying this T cell receptor beta chain was found many times. The antigen remains unidentified. These data come from a study of T cells in Graves' hyperthyroidism and ophthalmopathy. Study background: Any treatment followed the collection of peripheral blood at initial diagnosis.

It was RNA transcripts that yielded the amplified TCR beta CDR3 regions. An initial round of RT-PCR targeting the TCR CDR3 relied on the HTBI primer set. TCRdb processed the multiplex PCR reads anew with MiXCR; each CDR3 protein has one entry. Of about 480,000 distinct CDR3 sequences listed, approximately 15% were seen once; the top ten hold less than 20%. About 10 ml of fresh peripheral blood supplied the PBMCs. Trimming took 12 bases from V and 0 from J, leaving 19 bases between them. Germline assignment: CDR1 KGHDR and CDR2 SFDVKD. CDR3 length equals 15 residues. Points from the study as a whole: Ophthalmopathy was separated from stable hyperthyroidism by a 13 V-J model.

V usage is TRBV24-1 and J usage is TRBJ1-2; no reliable D call. Sequences were obtained from blood. The receptor was isolated from a young woman with Graves' hyperthyroidism. The CDR3 sequence is CAGTADDEANYGYTF. The CDR3, as DNA: TGTGCCGGCACGGCCGATGATGAAGCTAACTATGGCTACACCTTC.